The 21 T cell receptor beta chains listed next were all sequenced from one sample in a study of CXCR3-negative and CXCR3-positive naive CD8 T cells (dated by TCRdb to the late 2010s). General findings and caveats noted by the study authors: TRB CDR3s from CXCR3-positive naive cells showed higher hydrophobicity (lower Kidera factor 4), lower energy, and higher strength and volume indices than CXCR3-negative naive cells.

For these TCRs, the target antigens are not known. The sample was run on a NextSeq 550. The Human TCR Profiling Kit (MiLaboratory) was used to make UMI-labeled 5' RACE TRB cDNA libraries. Based on TCRdb reprocessing of the reads, there is one entry per CDR3 protein sequence, and DNA is missing. The table for this sample shows 150,000 to 180,000 distinct CDR3 sequences. The top ten clonotypes cover 0.45% to 0.6% of the sample. The sequencing input was naive CXCR3+ CD8+ T cells from blood. Sample cell subset or site, as interpreted from the label and publication: CD45RO-CCR7+CD27+CD95- naive CD8+ T cells expressing CXCR3 (TNR3+). These receptors originate from a human donor in good health. Some clones in this sample may be carry-over from other donors' samples.

This chain links TRBV18 with TRBJ2-7; TCRdb reports TRBD2, a call that lacks DNA to check it against. CDR3 length: 15 amino acids. Per the germline V gene, CDR1 is KGHSH and CDR2 is LQKENI. This CDR3 is CASSPGPSETYEQYF.

The chain's CDR3 is CSDISGAGLSEQFF. This chain links TRBV29-1 with TRBJ2-1; TCRdb returns TRBD2, unconfirmable since there is no DNA. This CDR3 comprises 14 residues. The V gene's germline CDR1 is SQVTM and CDR2 ANQGSEA.

The rearrangement links TRBV6-5 to TRBJ2-7. Germline V gene lookup returns CDR1 MNHEY and CDR2 SVGAGI. The CDR3 extends over 14 amino acids. CDR3 residues: CASSSGIDIYEQYF.

The V and J genes are TRBV19 and TRBJ1-1; TCRdb's D call of TRBD1 is untestable without DNA. Germline CDR1 LNHDA, CDR2 SQIVND (reference sequence). The CDR3 spans 14 residues. This CDR3 reads CASSFTDGIREAFF.

The J gene is TRBJ2-1, the V gene TRBV7-6; the D call of TRBD2 rests on TCRdb alone, since no DNA is present to check it. The germline V gene encodes CDR1 SGHVS and CDR2 FNYEAQ. The CDR3 spans 17 residues. This CDR3 is CASSLASGLAGQNEQFF.

The CDR3 loop reads CASRTSGGYYNEQFF. The chain links TRBV28 to TRBJ2-1; the TCRdb call, TRBD2, lacks DNA for checking. Per germline, CDR1 MDHEN and CDR2 SYDVKM. CDR3 size: 15 residues.

The chain combines TRBV4-1 with TRBJ2-1; the TCRdb call, TRBD1, lacks DNA for checking. The CDR3 runs 15 residues. CDR1 is MGHRA, CDR2 YSYEKL, per germline. The CDR3 here is CASSLTGVAYNEQFF.

The chain joins TRBV7-3 to TRBJ1-5; TCRdb calls TRBD1, which cannot be checked without DNA. From germline, CDR1 is SGHTA and CDR2 FQGTGA. The CDR3 has 15 residues. The CDR3 spells CASSLTGRGGQPQHF.

The CDR3 reads CSASFGRRSYEQYF. The chain carries TRBV20-1 and TRBJ2-7. Germline loops: CDR1 DFQATT, CDR2 SNEGSKA (reference sequence). The CDR3 covers 14 residues.

The chain has TRBV20-1 and TRBJ2-5; TCRdb's assignment of TRBD1 cannot be checked, as there is no DNA. This CDR3 contains 14 residues. Germline values: CDR1 DFQATT, CDR2 SNEGSKA (reference sequence). The chain's CDR3 is CSARDRQELETQYF.

The gene calls are TRBV27 and TRBJ2-3; TCRdb names TRBD2, which stays unverified in the absence of DNA. The CDR3 is 16 residues long. Germline V gene lookup returns CDR1 MNHEY and CDR2 SMNVEV (reference sequence). The CDR3: CASVPLAGWNTDTQYF.

This chain links TRBV7-9 with TRBJ2-5; TCRdb proposes TRBD2, but this gene call is untestable without DNA. The CDR3 has 12 amino acids. Per the germline V gene, CDR1 is SEHNR and CDR2 is FQNEAQ (reference sequence). CDR3 amino acids: CASSLREETQYF.

The genes are TRBV7-9 and TRBJ2-5; checking the TCRdb D call of TRBD2 is not possible without DNA. Germline V gene data show CDR1 as SEHNR and CDR2 as FQNEAQ (reference sequence). The CDR3 is 16 residues long. The CDR3 is CASSPGLAGAQETQYF.

V is TRBV5-5 and J is TRBJ2-3; no DNA is available, so the TRBD2 call from TCRdb remains unchecked. The germline gives CDR1 SGHKS, CDR2 YYEKEE (reference sequence). This CDR3 comprises 13 residues. The CDR3 sequence is CATSGGYTDTQYF.

The chain has TRBV6-1 and TRBJ1-1. Germline-derived CDR1 and CDR2 are MNHNS and SASEGT. CDR3 length: 13 amino acids. Here the CDR3 reads CASSEGTNTEAFF.

The J gene is TRBJ1-4, the V gene TRBV20-1; the TCRdb D gene call, TRBD1, has no DNA to confirm it. This CDR3 has 13 amino acids. CDR1 DFQATT and CDR2 SNEGSKA come from the germline V gene (reference sequence). The CDR3 spells CNRVGRVSEKLFF.

The rearrangement uses TRBV12-3 or TRBV12-4 and TRBJ1-5. CDR3 length: 18 amino acids. The CDR3 sequence is CASSLSSWGVDRNQPQHF.

The chain recombines TRBV27 with TRBJ2-1; TCRdb proposes TRBD2, but this gene call is untestable without DNA. The CDR3 has 13 residues. The germline V gene encodes CDR1 MNHEY and CDR2 SMNVEV (reference sequence). The CDR3 loop reads CASRGGSGNEQFF.

The rearrangement uses TRBV7-9 and TRBJ2-1; without DNA, the TCRdb call of TRBD1 cannot be checked. Germline V gene data show CDR1 as SEHNR and CDR2 as FQNEAQ (reference sequence). The CDR3 length is 13 residues. The CDR3 region is CASRDRGWNEQFF.

The chain employs TRBV3-1 and TRBJ2-7. The CDR3 is 17 residues long. The germline V gene encodes CDR1 LGHDT and CDR2 YNNKEL (reference sequence). The CDR3: CASSQDQNFFSSYEQYF.

The chain has TRBV20-1 and TRBJ2-1; TCRdb picks TRBD1, but there is no DNA to check that call. CDR3 length equals 11 residues. Germline V CDR1 and CDR2: DFQATT, SNEGSKA (reference sequence). The CDR3 is CSARVGHEQFF.